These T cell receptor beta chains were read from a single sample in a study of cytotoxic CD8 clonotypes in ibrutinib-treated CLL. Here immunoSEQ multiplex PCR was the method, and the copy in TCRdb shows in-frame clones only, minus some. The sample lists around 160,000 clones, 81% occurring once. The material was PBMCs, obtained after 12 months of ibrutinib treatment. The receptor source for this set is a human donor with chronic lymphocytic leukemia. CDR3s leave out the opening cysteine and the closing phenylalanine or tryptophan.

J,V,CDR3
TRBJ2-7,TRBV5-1,ASSLATDSYEQY
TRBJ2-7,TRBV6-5,ASSQQPSGRNEQY
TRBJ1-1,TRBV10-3,AISASIKDGAEAF
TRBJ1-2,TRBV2,ASGQGIQSGYT
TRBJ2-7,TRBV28,ASSPGQVKRGQY
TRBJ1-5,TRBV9,ASSEASDLNQPQH
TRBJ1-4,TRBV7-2,ASSLGWVDEKLF
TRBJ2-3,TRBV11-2,ASTRRGSTDTQY
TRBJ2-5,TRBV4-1,ASSQDVSGHLTQY
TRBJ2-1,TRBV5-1,ASSLEGLRNEQF
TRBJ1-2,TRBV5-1,ASSSQGNYGYT
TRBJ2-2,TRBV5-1,ASSFGTRNTGELF
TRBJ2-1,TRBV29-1,SVEGSYCEQF
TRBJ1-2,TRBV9,ASSVAPRGDGYT
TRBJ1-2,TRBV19,ASRDRNNYGYT
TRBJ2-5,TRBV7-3,ASSLVAGGQETQY
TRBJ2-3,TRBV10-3,AISESRDTQY